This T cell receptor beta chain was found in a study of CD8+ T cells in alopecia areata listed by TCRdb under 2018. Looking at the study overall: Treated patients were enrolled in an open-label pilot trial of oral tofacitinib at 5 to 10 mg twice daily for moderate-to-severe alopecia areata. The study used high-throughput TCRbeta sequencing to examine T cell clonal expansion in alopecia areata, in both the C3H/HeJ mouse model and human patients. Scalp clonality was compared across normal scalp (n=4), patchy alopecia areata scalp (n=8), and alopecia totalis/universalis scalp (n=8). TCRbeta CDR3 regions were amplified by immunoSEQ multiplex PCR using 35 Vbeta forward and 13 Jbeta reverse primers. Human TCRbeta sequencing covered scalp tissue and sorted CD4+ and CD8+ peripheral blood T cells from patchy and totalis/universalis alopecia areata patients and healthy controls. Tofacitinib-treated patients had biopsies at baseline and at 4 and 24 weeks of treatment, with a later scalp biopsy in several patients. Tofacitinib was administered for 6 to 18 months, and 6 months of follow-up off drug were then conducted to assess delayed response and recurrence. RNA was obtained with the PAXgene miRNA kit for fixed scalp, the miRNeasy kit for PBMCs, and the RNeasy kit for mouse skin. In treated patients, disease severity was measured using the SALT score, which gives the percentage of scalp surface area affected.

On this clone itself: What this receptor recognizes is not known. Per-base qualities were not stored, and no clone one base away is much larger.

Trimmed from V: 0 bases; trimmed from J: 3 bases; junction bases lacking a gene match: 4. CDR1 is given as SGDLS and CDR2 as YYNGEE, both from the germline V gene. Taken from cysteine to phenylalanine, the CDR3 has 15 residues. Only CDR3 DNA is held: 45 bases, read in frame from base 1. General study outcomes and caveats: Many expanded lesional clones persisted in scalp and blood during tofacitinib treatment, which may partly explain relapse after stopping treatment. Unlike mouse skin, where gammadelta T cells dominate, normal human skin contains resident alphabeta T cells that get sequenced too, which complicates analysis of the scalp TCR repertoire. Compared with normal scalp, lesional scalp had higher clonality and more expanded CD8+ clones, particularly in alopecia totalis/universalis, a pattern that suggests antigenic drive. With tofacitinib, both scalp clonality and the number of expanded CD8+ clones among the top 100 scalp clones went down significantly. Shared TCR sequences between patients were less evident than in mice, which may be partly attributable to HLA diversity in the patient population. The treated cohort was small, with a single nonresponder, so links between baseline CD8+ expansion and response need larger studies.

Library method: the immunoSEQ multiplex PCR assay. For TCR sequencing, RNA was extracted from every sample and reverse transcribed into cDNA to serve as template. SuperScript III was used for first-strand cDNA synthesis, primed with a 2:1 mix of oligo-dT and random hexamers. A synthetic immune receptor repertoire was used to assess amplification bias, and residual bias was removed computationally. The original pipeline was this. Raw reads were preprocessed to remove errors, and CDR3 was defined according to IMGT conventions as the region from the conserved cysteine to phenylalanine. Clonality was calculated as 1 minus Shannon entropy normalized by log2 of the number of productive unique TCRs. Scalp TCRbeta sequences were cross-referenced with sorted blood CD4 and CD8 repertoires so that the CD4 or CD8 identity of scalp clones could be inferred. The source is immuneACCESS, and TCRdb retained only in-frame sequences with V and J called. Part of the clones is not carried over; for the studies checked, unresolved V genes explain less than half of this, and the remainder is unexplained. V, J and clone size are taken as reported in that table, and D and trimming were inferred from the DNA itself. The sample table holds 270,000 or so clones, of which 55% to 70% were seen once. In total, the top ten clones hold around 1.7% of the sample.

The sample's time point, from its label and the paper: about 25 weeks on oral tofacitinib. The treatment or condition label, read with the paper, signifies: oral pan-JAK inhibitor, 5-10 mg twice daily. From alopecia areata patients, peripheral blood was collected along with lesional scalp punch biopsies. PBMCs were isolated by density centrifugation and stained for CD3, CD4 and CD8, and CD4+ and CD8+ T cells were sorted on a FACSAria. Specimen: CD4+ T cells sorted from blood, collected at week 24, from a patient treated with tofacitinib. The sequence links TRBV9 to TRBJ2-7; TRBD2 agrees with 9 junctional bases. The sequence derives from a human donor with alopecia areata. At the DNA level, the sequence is TGTGCCAGCAGCGTAGGCCTAGCGGGGTACTACGAGCAGTACTTC. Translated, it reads CASSVGLAGYYEQYF. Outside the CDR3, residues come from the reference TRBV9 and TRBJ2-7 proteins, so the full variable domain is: DSGVTQTPKHLITATGQRVTLRCSPRSGDLSVYWYQQSLDQGLQFLIQYYNGEERAKGNILERFSAQQFPDLHSELNLSSLELGDSALYFCASSVGLAGYYEQYFGPGTRLTVT.